The 3 T cell receptor beta chains presented below share a single source sample, sequenced in a study of Ad26.COV2.S vaccination and SARS-CoV-2 variants. Data came from immunoSEQ multiplex PCR; TCRdb stores just in-frame clones and leaves some out. Of 300,000 to 400,000 clones listed, 88% are singletons. Specified treatment: about 20 received Ad26.COV2.S at low or high dose, single or two shots; 5 received placebo; per-sample allocation not given. Collection of samples fell on day 63 after the first vaccine or placebo injection. This specimen consisted of peripheral blood, obtained in a trial of Ad26.COV2.S vaccine versus placebo. These receptors were obtained from a person between 18 and 60 years old who received the Ad26.COV2.S COVID-19 vaccine or a placebo.

Comments on this clone: The sample holds other DNA sequences that translate to the same CDR3. The chain joins TRBV24-1 to TRBJ2-3; D unclear. This CDR3 is 13 amino acids long. Trimming pared 5 bases from V and 1 base from J, leaving 6 bases between. Germline V gene data show CDR1 as KGHDR and CDR2 as SFDVKD. CDR3 DNA: TGTGCCACCAGTGCTGGGGGCACAGATACGCAGTATTTT. Protein product: CATSAGGTDTQYF.

The genes are TRBV9 and TRBJ1-2; D not certain. The CDR3 has 14 amino acids. Trimming left V 0 bases short and J 8 bases short, with 14 bases between. Germline assignment: CDR1 SGDLS and CDR2 YYNGEE. This CDR3 reads CASSVGVETFGYTF. The CDR3 nucleotides read TGTGCCAGCAGCGTAGGGGTAGAAACATTCGGCTACACCTTC.

The CDR3 DNA is TGTGCCAGCAGTTTAACAGAGTTCTACGAGCAGTACTTC. It codes for CASSLTEFYEQYF. V gene TRBV27 combines with J gene TRBJ2-7; D is uncertain. The CDR3 totals 13 residues. Germline values: CDR1 MNHEY, CDR2 SMNVEV (reference sequence). The ends were cut back, 2 bases at V and 3 bases at J, with 8 bases in the middle.